This T cell receptor beta chain is drawn from a study of radiation and T cells in renal cell carcinoma. The sample's time point: blood 2 weeks post-SBRT. As to treatment: 15 Gy SBRT to primary tumor, nephrectomy 4 weeks later. The germline V gene has CDR1 SGHAT and CDR2 FQNNGV. There are 16 residues in the CDR3. V was clipped by 0 bases and J by 5 bases; unmatched bases: 5. Data came from immunoSEQ multiplex PCR; TCRdb stores just in-frame clones and leaves some out. In the table there are around 70,000 clones, 82% of which are singletons. This clonotype originated in a man between 60 and 70 years old with renal cell carcinoma. The gene calls are TRBV11-2 and TRBJ2-3, with TRBD2 matching 10 bases. Specimen: blood, collected from a patient whose treatment included radiotherapy and nephrectomy. Here the CDR3 reads CASSLEMASGGDTQYF. The CDR3 DNA reads TGTGCCAGCAGCTTAGAGATGGCTAGCGGGGGAGATACGCAGTATTTT.